The sequence of this T cell receptor (beta chain) was determined in a study of blood T cell repertoires in COVID-19. Only in-frame clones appear in the TCRdb table, and some are missing; sequencing was by immunoSEQ multiplex PCR. The sample consists of about 89,000 clones, about 80% of them appearing once. The CDR3 is made up of 12 amino acids. The V and J ends lost 8 bases and 3 bases respectively, with 11 bases between them. CDR1 is MNHNS, CDR2 SASEGT, per germline. The sample comprised peripheral blood. This clonotype was obtained from a woman at least 80 years old with acute or convalescent COVID-19. This chain connects TRBV6-1 to TRBJ2-7; no reliable D call. CDR3: CASAAAIYEQYF. CDR3 bases: TGTGCCAGCGCCGCGGCCATCTACGAGCAGTACTTC.